This T cell receptor (beta chain) was recovered during a study of blood T cells in healthy people across ages. The CDR3 has 15 amino acids. Germline V gives CDR1 SGHAT, CDR2 FQNNGV. Trimming left V 5 bases short and J 0 bases short, with 13 bases between. PCR was performed a second time for about 7 to 12 cycles using a sample-barcoded 5' primer and a J-beta primer mix. Via MiXCR, TCRdb re-called the 5' RACE reads, giving one row per CDR3 protein. The table has about 780,000 distinct CDR3 sequences, 20% to 30% seen once; the top ten hold 2.5% to 3.5%. Notes on the study in general: The fall in TCR beta diversity per million T cells was roughly linear with age.

This clonotype was seen more than once but under ten times. The target antigen is unknown. Aged about 6 to 95, donors were systemically healthy Caucasians from Russia. These data were likewise used in another study, on T cells of mothers and their children.

Sequenced input: blood. The sequence came from a boy between 10 and 17 years old in good health. The rearrangement links TRBV11-2 to TRBJ1-1, with TRBD1 as a possible D gene (5 bases). The CDR3: CASSGASLMNTEAFF. For the CDR3, the DNA is TGTGCCAGCAGCGGGGCCTCCTTGATGAACACTGAAGCTTTCTTT. The full variable domain, in which reference TRBV11-2 and TRBJ1-1 provide the parts outside the CDR3, is EAGVAQSPRYKIIEKRQSVAFWCNPISGHATLYWYQQILGQGPKLLIQFQNNGVVDDSQLPKDRFSAERLKGVDSTLKIQPAKLEDSAVYLCASSGASLMNTEAFFGQGTRLTVV.